Below, 5 T cell receptor beta chains from the same sample are listed, as sequenced in a study of shared clonotypes between healthy human individuals. Only in-frame clones appear in the TCRdb table, and some are missing; sequencing was by immunoSEQ multiplex PCR. The profile covers some 2,500,000 clones, with more than 85% appearing a single time and roughly 0.39% taken by the ten largest. Sequences were obtained from naive CD4+ T cells from PBMCs. The subset denotes: CD45RA+ positively selected. The receptors derive from a man in his late teens or twenties in good health. Some clones in this sample may be carry-over from other donors' samples.

The chain is built from TRBV7-2 and TRBJ1-3; D is unclear. The CDR3 covers 14 residues. The V gene's germline CDR1 is SGHTA and CDR2 FQGNSA. V lost 2 bases and J 0 bases, leaving 5 bases between the germline ends. CDR3 in amino acids: CASSLYHSGNTIYF. CDR3 in DNA: TGTGCCAGCAGCTTATACCACTCTGGAAACACCATATATTTT.

The V and J genes are TRBV2 and TRBJ2-7; TRBD2 matches 8 bases. CDR3 size: 14 residues. Germline assignment: CDR1 SNHLY and CDR2 FYNNEI. Trimming took 8 bases from V and 6 from J; bases not matched to a gene: 12. CDR3 residues: CASGSGRLIGEQYF. The DNA for the CDR3 is TGTGCCAGCGGGAGCGGGAGACTTATCGGCGAGCAGTACTTC.

The chain uses TRBV5-5 and TRBJ2-5; TRBD2 agrees at 7 bases. J lost 7 bases, V lost 4 bases, and 10 bases had no gene match. Germline V gives CDR1 SGHKS, CDR2 YYEKEE (reference sequence). The CDR3 has 14 amino acids. The DNA for the CDR3 is TGTGCCAGCAGCCCCGGAGGGTGGGAGGGGACCCAGTACTTC. This sequence encodes CASSPGGWEGTQYF. Looking up the rest from reference TRBV5-5 and TRBJ2-5 gives the full variable domain: DAGVTQSPTHLIKTRGQQVTLRCSPISGHKSVSWYQQVLGQGPQFIFQYYEKEERGRGNFPDRFSARQFPNYSSELNVNALLLGDSALYLCASSPGGWEGTQYFGPGTRLLVL.

The chain joins TRBV4-2 to TRBJ1-2, with TRBD1 matching over 10 bases. Germline V gives CDR1 LGHNA, CDR2 YNFKEQ. The CDR3 loop spans 14 amino acids. Trimming cost V 8 bases and J 6 bases; bases outside gene matches: 9. CDR3 nucleotides: TGTGCCAGCTCCCCGGACGGGACAGGGGATGGCTACACCTTC. Translation gives CASSPDGTGDGYTF.

The chain couples TRBV27 to TRBJ1-2; D is unclear. The ends were cut back, 5 bases at V and 2 bases at J, with 15 bases in the middle. CDR1 MNHEY and CDR2 SMNVEV come from the germline V gene (reference sequence). CDR3 length: 15 residues. The CDR3 protein is CASSGRPVGNYGYTF. The CDR3 DNA reads TGTGCCAGCAGTGGGAGGCCGGTGGGGAACTATGGCTACACCTTC.